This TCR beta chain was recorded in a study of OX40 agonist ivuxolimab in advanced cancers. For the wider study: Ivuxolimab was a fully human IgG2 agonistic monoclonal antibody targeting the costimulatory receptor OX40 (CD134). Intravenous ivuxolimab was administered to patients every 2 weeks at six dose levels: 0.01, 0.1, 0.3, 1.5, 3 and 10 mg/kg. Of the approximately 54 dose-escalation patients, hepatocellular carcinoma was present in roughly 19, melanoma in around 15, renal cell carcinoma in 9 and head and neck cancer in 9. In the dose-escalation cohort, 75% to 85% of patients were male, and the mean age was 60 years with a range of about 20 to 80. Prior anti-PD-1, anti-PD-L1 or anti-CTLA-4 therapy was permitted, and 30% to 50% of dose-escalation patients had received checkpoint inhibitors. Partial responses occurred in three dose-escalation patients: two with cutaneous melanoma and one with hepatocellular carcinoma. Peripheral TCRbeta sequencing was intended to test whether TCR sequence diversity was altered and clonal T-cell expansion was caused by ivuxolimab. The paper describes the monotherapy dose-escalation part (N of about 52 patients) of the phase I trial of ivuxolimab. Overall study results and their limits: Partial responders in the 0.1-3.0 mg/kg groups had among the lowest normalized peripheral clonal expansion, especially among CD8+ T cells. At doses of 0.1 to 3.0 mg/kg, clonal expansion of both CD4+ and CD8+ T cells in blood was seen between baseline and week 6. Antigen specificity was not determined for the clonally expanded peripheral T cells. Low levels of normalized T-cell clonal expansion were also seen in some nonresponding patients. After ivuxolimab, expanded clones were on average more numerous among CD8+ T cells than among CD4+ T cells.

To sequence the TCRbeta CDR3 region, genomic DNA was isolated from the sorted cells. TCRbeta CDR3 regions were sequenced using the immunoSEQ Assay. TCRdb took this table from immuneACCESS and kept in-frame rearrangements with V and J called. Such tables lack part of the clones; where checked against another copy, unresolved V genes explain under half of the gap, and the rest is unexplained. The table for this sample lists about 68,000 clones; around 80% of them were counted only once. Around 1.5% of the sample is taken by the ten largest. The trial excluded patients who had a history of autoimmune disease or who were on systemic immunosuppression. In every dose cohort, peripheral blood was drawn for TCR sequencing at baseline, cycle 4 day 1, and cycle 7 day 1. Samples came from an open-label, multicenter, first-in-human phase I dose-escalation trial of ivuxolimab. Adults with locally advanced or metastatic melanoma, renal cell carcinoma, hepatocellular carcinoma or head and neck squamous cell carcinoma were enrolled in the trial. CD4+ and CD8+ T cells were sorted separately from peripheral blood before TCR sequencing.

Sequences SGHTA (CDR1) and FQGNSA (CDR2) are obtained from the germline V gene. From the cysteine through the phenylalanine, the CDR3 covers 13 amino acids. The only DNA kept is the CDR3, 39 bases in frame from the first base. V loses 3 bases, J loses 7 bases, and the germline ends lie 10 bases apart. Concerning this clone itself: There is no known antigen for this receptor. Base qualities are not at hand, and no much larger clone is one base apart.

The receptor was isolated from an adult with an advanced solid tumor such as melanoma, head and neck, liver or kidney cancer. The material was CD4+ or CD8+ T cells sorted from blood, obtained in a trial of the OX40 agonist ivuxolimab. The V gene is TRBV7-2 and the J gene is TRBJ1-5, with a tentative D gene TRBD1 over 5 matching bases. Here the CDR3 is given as CASSLARGQPQHF. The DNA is TGTGCCAGCAGCTTGGCAAGGGGACAGCCCCAGCATTTT.